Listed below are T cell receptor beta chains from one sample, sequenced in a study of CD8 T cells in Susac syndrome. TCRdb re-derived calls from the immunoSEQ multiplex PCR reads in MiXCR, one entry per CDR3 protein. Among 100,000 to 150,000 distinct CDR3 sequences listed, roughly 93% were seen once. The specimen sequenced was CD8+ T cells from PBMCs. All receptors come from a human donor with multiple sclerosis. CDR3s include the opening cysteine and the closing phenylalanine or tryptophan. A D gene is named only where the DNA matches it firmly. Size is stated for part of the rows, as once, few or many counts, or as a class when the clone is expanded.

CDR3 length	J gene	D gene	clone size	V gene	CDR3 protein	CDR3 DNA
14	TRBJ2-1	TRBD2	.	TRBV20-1	CSAGWRGGLQLQFF	TGCAGTGCGGGGTGGCGGGGGGGCCTTCAACTGCAGTTCTTC
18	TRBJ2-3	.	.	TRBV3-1	CASSQDRSGAPSADTQYF	TGTGCCAGCAGCCAAGATCGGTCAGGGGCCCCTTCCGCAGATACGCAGTATTTT
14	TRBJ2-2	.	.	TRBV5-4	CASSLEGYTGELFF	TGTGCCAGCAGCTTGGAGGGGTACACCGGGGAGCTGTTTTTT
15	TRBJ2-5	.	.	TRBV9	CASSAYGTIGETQYF	TGTGCCAGCAGCGCCTACGGCACAATCGGGGAGACCCAGTACTTC
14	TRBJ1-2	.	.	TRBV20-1	CSAPDPLTSYGYTF	TGCAGTGCTCCGGACCCACTAACGAGCTATGGCTACACCTTC
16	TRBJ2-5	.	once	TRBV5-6	CASSFPQIQNQETQYF	TGTGCCAGCAGCTTTCCCCAGATACAGAACCAAGAGACCCAGTACTTC
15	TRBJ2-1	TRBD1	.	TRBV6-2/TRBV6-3	CASSYWDRGHDEQFF	TGTGCCAGCAGTTATTGGGACAGGGGGCACGATGAGCAGTTCTTC
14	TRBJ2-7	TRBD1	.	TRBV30	CAWRGGQGEYEQYF	TGTGCCTGGAGGGGAGGACAGGGGGAATACGAGCAGTACTTC
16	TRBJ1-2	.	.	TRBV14	CASSQDTGTNYYGYTF	TGTGCCAGCAGCCAAGATACCGGGACAAATTACTATGGCTACACCTTC
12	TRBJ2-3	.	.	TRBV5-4	CASRGGPDTQYF	TGTGCCAGCAGGGGGGGACCAGATACGCAGTATTTT
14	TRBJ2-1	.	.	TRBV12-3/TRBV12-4	CASSFLGSYNEQFF	TGTGCCAGCAGTTTTTTGGGCTCCTACAATGAGCAGTTCTTC
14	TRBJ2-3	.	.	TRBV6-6	CASSSWGSEDTQYF	TGTGCCAGCAGTTCCTGGGGGAGTGAAGATACGCAGTATTTT
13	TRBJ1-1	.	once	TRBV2	CASSEVPGIEAFF	TGTGCCAGCAGTGAAGTTCCGGGAATTGAAGCTTTCTTT
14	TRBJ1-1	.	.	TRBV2	CASSEDSLNTEAFF	TGTGCCAGCAGTGAGGACAGCTTGAACACTGAAGCTTTCTTT
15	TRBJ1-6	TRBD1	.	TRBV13	CASSDGTGPNSPLHF	TGTGCCAGCAGCGACGGGACAGGTCCAAATTCACCCCTCCACTTT
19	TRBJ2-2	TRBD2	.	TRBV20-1	CSARGLASGATGYTGELFF	TGCAGTGCTAGAGGTTTGGCTAGCGGGGCCACCGGGTACACCGGGGAGCTGTTTTTT
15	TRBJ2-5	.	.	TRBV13	CASSHGSGIQETQYF	TGTGCCAGCAGCCATGGGTCAGGGATCCAAGAGACCCAGTACTTC
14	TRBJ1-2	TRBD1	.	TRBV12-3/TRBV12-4	CASSWGDSSYGYTF	TGTGCCAGCAGTTGGGGGGACAGTTCTTATGGCTACACCTTC
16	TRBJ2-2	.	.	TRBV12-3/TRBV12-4	CASSLAGALNTGELFF	TGTGCCAGCAGTTTGGCAGGCGCACTAAACACCGGGGAGCTGTTTTTT
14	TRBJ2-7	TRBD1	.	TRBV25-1	CASSVGQGIFEQYF	TGTGCCAGCAGTGTCGGACAGGGCATCTTCGAGCAGTACTTC
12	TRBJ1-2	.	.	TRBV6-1	CASIRVQDGYTF	TGTGCCAGCATTAGGGTCCAGGATGGCTACACCTTC
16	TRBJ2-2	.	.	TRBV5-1	CASSLDGLEPSGELFF	TGCGCCAGCAGCTTGGACGGTCTGGAACCTTCCGGGGAGCTGTTTTTT
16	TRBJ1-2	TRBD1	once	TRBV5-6	CASSLSRQGHYYGYTF	TGTGCCAGCAGCTTGTCCCGACAGGGACATTACTATGGCTACACCTTC
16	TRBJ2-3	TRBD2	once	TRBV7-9	CASSRSRTSGTDTQYF	TGTGCCAGCAGCCGTTCCCGGACTAGCGGCACAGATACGCAGTATTTT
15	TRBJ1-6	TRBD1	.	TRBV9	CASSVGGTGNSPLHF	TGTGCCAGCAGCGTAGGCGGGACAGGGAATTCACCCCTCCACTTT
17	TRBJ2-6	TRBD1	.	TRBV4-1	CASSHQGVPSGANVLTF	TGCGCCAGCAGCCACCAGGGGGTTCCCTCTGGGGCCAACGTCCTGACTTTC
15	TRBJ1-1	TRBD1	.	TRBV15	CATSRRTGVNTEAFF	TGTGCCACCAGCAGACGTACAGGGGTTAACACTGAAGCTTTCTTT
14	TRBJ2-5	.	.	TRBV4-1	CASSQGTAQETQYF	TGCGCCAGCAGCCAAGGGACAGCACAAGAGACCCAGTACTTC
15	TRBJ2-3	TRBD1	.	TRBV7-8	CASSPGTENTDTQYF	TGTGCCAGCAGCCCTGGGACAGAAAACACAGATACGCAGTATTTT
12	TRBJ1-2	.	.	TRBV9	CASSASEYGYTF	TGTGCCAGCAGCGCGTCAGAGTATGGCTACACCTTC
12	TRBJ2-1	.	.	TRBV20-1	CSARGVTGGPQF	TGCAGTGCTAGGGGGGTTACTGGGGGGCCTCAATTC
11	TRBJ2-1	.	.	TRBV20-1	CSAGASNEQFF	TGCAGTGCCGGTGCCTCCAATGAGCAGTTCTTC
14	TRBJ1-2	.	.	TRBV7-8	CASSLAGSNYGYTF	TGTGCCAGCAGCTTAGCAGGGTCTAACTATGGCTACACCTTC
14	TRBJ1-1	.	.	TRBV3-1	CASSPVGENTEAFF	TGTGCCAGCAGCCCGGTCGGGGAGAACACTGAAGCTTTCTTT
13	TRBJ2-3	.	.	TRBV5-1	CASSLGLADTQYF	TGCGCCAGCAGCTTAGGTCTGGCAGATACGCAGTATTTT
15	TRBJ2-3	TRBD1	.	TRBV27	CASSEGTARTDTQYF	TGTGCCAGCAGTGAAGGGACAGCTCGCACAGATACGCAGTATTTT
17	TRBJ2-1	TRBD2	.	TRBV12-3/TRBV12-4	CASSSRGERESYNEQFF	TGTGCCAGCAGTTCACGGGGGGAGCGGGAAAGCTACAATGAGCAGTTCTTC
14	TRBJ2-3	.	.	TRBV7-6	CASSLRTGTDTQYF	TGTGCCAGCAGCTTAAGGACTGGCACAGATACGCAGTATTTT
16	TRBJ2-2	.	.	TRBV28	CASSLRVSGNTGELFF	TGTGCCAGCAGTCTCAGGGTCAGCGGGAACACCGGGGAGCTGTTTTTT
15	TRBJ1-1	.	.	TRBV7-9	CASISHGEGNTEAFF	TGTGCCAGCATCTCACACGGGGAGGGGAACACTGAAGCTTTCTTT
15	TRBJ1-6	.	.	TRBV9	CASSEGHFYNSPLHF	TGTGCCAGCAGCGAGGGACACTTCTATAATTCACCCCTCCACTTT
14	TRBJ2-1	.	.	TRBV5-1	CASSSKAGYNEQFF	TGCGCCAGCAGCAGCAAGGCCGGTTACAATGAGCAGTTCTTC
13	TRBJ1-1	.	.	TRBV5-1	CASSFYLGTEAFF	TGCGCCAGCAGCTTTTATTTGGGGACTGAAGCTTTCTTT
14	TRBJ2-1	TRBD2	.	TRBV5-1	CASSRTSGIFEQFF	TGCGCCAGCAGCCGGACTAGCGGGATTTTTGAGCAGTTCTTC
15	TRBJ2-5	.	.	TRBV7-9	CASSSPGIGQETQYF	TGTGCCAGCAGCTCACCAGGGATAGGCCAAGAGACCCAGTACTTC
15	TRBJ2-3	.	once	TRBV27	CASSPTGAITDTQYF	TGTGCCAGCAGTCCCACGGGGGCAATCACAGATACGCAGTATTTT